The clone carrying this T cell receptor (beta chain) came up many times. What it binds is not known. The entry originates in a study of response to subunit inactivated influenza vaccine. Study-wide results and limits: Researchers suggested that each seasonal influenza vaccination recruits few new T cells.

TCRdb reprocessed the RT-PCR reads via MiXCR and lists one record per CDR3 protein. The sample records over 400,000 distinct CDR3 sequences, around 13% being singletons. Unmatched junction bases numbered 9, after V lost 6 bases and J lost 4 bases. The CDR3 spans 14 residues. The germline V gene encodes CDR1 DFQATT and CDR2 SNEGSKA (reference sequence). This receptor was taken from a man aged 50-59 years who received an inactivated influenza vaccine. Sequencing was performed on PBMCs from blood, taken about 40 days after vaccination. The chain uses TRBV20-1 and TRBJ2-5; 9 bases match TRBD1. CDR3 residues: CSARLTGGRETQYF. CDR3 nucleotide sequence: TGCAGTGCAAGACTCACAGGGGGCCGAGAGACCCAGTACTTC.